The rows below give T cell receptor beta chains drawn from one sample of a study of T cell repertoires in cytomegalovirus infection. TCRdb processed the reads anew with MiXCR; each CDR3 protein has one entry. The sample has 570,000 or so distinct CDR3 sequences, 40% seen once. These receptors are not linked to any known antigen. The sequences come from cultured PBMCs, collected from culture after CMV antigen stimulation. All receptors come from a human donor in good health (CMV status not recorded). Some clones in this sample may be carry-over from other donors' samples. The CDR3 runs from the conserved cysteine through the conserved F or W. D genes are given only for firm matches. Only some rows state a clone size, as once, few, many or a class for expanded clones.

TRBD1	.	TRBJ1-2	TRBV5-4	CASTPGTGIDYGYTF	TGTGCCAGCACCCCCGGGACAGGGATCGACTATGGCTACACCTTC
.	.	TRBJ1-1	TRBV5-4	CASLPGPASTEAFF	TGTGCCAGCCTGCCGGGCCCTGCGAGTACTGAAGCTTTCTTT
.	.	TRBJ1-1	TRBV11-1	CASTTSEGTEAFF	TGTGCCAGCACCACGAGCGAGGGGACTGAAGCTTTCTTT
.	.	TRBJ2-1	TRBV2	CASRQSDYNEQFF	TGTGCCAGCAGACAAAGTGATTACAATGAGCAGTTCTTC
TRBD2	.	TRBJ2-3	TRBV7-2	CASSLAGLALDTQYF	TGTGCCAGCAGCTTAGCGGGACTAGCGCTCGATACGCAGTATTTT
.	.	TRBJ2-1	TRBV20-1	CSADEDSGSYNEQFF	TGCAGTGCAGATGAGGACAGCGGCTCCTACAATGAGCAGTTCTTC
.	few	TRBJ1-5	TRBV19	CASSIGVFQPQHF	TGTGCCAGTAGTATCGGGGTATTTCAGCCCCAGCATTTT
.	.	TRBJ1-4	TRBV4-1	CASSQSDSNEKLFF	TGCGCCAGCAGCCAAAGCGACTCGAATGAAAAACTGTTTTTT
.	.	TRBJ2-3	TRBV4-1	CASSRTVSTDTQYF	TGCGCCAGCAGCCGGACAGTCAGCACAGATACGCAGTATTTT
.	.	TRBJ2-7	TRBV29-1	CSVRGGSYEQYF	TGCAGCGTTCGGGGCGGATCCTACGAGCAGTACTTC
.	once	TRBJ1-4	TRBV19	CASSEVGFQNEKLFF	TGTGCCAGTAGTGAGGTGGGCTTCCAGAATGAAAAACTGTTTTTT
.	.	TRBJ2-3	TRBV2	CASEIPGSSDTQYF	TGTGCCAGCGAGATACCGGGATCGTCTGATACGCAGTATTTT
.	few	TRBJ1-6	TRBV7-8	CASSSASGILF	TGTGCCAGCAGCTCGGCGTCCGGGATTCTCTTT
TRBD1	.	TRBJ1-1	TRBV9	CASSEGHLRDRATEAFF	TGTGCCAGCAGCGAGGGACACCTCCGGGACAGGGCAACTGAAGCTTTCTTT
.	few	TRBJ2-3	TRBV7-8	CASSSNRVLGATQYF	TGTGCCAGCAGCTCGAACAGGGTTTTAGGAGCTACGCAGTATTTT
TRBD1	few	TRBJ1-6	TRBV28	CASSWTGDYSPLHF	TGTGCCAGCAGTTGGACAGGGGATTATTCACCCCTCCACTTT